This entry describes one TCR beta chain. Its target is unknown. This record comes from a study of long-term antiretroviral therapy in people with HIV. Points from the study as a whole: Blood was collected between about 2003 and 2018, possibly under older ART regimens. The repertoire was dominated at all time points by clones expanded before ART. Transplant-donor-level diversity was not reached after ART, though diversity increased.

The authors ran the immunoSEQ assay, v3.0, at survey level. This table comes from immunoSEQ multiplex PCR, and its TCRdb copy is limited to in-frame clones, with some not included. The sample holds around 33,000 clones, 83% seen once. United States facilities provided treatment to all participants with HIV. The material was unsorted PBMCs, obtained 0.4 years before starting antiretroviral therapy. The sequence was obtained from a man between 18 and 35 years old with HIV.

The CDR3 DNA reads as TGTGCCAGCAGGAATGGCGGGGCGTTCGAGCAGTACTTC. Its protein product is CASRNGGAFEQYF. The chain links TRBV7-2 to TRBJ2-7; perhaps TRBD2 as D (6 bases). With 6 bases removed from V and 6 bases from J, the gap between germline ends came to 15 bases. CDR1 is SGHTA and CDR2 is FQGNSA in the germline V gene. The CDR3 has 13 residues.